This T cell receptor (beta chain) is drawn from a study of blood T cell repertoires in COVID-19. As for the study in general: The United States, Italy and Spain were the sources of the acute and convalescent COVID-19 samples.

Trimming removed 3 bases from V and 4 bases from J; junction bases left unmatched: 11. CDR3 length: 17 residues. CDR1 is SEHNR and CDR2 is FQNEAQ in the germline V gene (reference sequence). TCRdb keeps only in-frame clones here, not all; method: immunoSEQ multiplex PCR. The sample holds about 55,000 clones, 88% seen once. Sequencing was done on a sample of peripheral blood. This receptor was obtained from a man aged 55 to 70 with active COVID-19. The chain couples TRBV7-9 to TRBJ2-3; 9 nucleotides agree with TRBD2. This CDR3 is CASSFKAGGRDPDTQYF. Written as DNA, the CDR3 is TGTGCCAGCAGCTTTAAGGCTGGCGGGAGGGACCCAGATACGCAGTATTTT.